This TCR beta chain was sequenced during a study of identical twins. The study, taken as a whole, reports: The study based its conclusions on cross-sectional statistical analysis and did not follow the same donors. Memory repertoires lacked the insertion deficit that abundant cord blood beta clonotypes showed.

cDNA carried unique molecular identifiers, and a universal primer site was added by template switching. TCRdb itself ran the 5' RACE reads through MiXCR, one entry per CDR3 protein. The data hold about 430,000 distinct CDR3 sequences, with around a sixth observed a single time. V shed 6 bases and J shed 0 bases, with 11 bases lying between them. Germline V gene data show CDR1 as DFQATT and CDR2 as SNEGSKA (reference sequence). This CDR3 has 14 amino acids. The sample holds a few counts of this clonotype. Antigen specificity is unknown. The V gene is TRBV20-1, the J gene TRBJ1-4, with D possibly matching TRBD1 (6 bases). The sample consisted of naive T cells sorted from blood. The origin of this receptor is a man aged 45-60 years in good health. The CDR3 sequence: CSAADRSTNEKLFF. The CDR3 DNA follows: TGCAGTGCCGCCGACAGGTCAACTAATGAAAAACTGTTTTTT.